The 10 T cell receptor beta chains below come from one sample, sequenced in a study of blood T cell repertoires in COVID-19. The protocol was immunoSEQ multiplex PCR, while the TCRdb copy is restricted to in-frame clones and leaves out a portion. The sample shows roughly 290,000 clones, approximately 90% of them seen only once. Sequenced input: peripheral blood. These receptors all come from a woman aged 30 to 39 with COVID-19, enrolled during active disease.

The chain combines TRBV29-1 with TRBJ2-5, with a possible D match to TRBD2 (6 bases). Germline CDR1 and CDR2: SQVTM and ANQGSEA. Trimming cost V 5 bases and J 5 bases, with 24 bases left between them. This CDR3 spans 16 amino acids. In DNA, the CDR3 is TGCAGCGTTTACCGGAGTAGCGGAGGGTTGGGGGAGACCCAGTACTTC. As protein: CSVYRSSGGLGETQYF.

J is TRBJ2-2 and V is TRBV7-3; 13 bases match TRBD2. Trimming removed 4 bases from V and 4 bases from J; junction bases left unmatched: 6. Germline CDR1 SGHTA, CDR2 FQGTGA. The length of the CDR3 is 17 residues. CDR3: CASSSLGLAGPTGELFF. CDR3 coding DNA: TGTGCCAGCAGCTCCCTGGGACTAGCGGGACCCACCGGGGAGCTGTTTTTT.

The chain recombines TRBV28 with TRBJ1-4; the match to TRBD1 covers 9 bases. The V gene's germline CDR1 is MDHEN and CDR2 SYDVKM. The J segment lost 7 bases and the V segment lost 6 bases, leaving 6 bases of the junction unmatched. CDR3 length equals 14 residues. The CDR3 DNA reads as TGTGCCAGCAGCCCTGGGGGACAGGGTGAAAAACTGTTTTTT. Translation: CASSPGGQGEKLFF.

The genes are TRBV28 and TRBJ2-7, with 10 bases matching TRBD1. Per germline, CDR1 MDHEN and CDR2 SYDVKM. The CDR3 sequence is 14 residues long. The junction had 6 bases not matched to a gene; V was cut back by 5 bases and J by 5 bases. The CDR3: CASSGTGATHEQYF. As DNA, the CDR3 is TGTGCCAGCAGTGGGACAGGGGCCACGCACGAGCAGTACTTC.

This chain joins TRBV18 and TRBJ2-2, with D possibly matching TRBD1 (5 bases). The ends were cut back, 0 bases at V and 1 base at J, with 9 bases in the middle. The CDR3 has 16 amino acids. The germline CDR1 and CDR2 sequences are KGHSH and LQKENI. In DNA, the CDR3 is TGTGCCAGCTCACCACCGATGGGGCTGAACACCGGGGAGCTGTTTTTT. Its translation is CASSPPMGLNTGELFF.

The V gene is TRBV28, the J gene TRBJ2-7, with D unclear. The V and J ends lost 3 bases and 3 bases respectively, with 6 bases between them. CDR1 and CDR2 from the germline V gene are MDHEN and SYDVKM. CDR3 length equals 12 residues. This chain's CDR3 is CASSFSFYEQYF. The CDR3, as DNA: TGTGCCAGCAGTTTCTCCTTCTACGAGCAGTACTTC. Filled out from reference TRBV28 and TRBJ2-7, the complete variable domain reads DVKVTQSSRYLVKRTGEKVFLECVQDMDHENMFWYRQDPGLGLRLIYFSYDVKMKEKGDIPEGYSVSREKKERFSLILESASTNQTSMYLCASSFSFYEQYFGPGTRLTVT.

The chain uses TRBV11-1 and TRBJ1-1; a possible D gene is TRBD1 (5 bases). Germline-derived CDR1 and CDR2 are SGHAT and FQDESV (reference sequence). This CDR3 has 16 residues. Trimming left V 5 bases short and J 2 bases short, with 18 bases between. The CDR3 coding sequence is TGTGCCAGCAGCCCCCTCTACACAGGACCTAACACTGAAGCTTTCTTT. Its translation: CASSPLYTGPNTEAFF.

V is TRBV7-8 and J is TRBJ2-7, with 12 bases lining up with TRBD2. This CDR3 has 16 residues. V lost 4 bases, J lost 5 bases, and 9 bases stayed unmatched. Germline V lookup: CDR1 SGHVS, CDR2 FQNEAQ. Here the CDR3 DNA reads TGTGCCAGCAGCTCCTCCCTTACTAGCGGGAGGAACGAGCAGTACTTC. Translation gives CASSSSLTSGRNEQYF.

The V gene is TRBV18, the J gene TRBJ2-7; TRBD1 agrees at 8 bases. Per germline, CDR1 KGHSH and CDR2 LQKENI. With V trimmed by 1 base and J by 3 bases, 2 bases remained unmatched. The CDR3 contains 14 residues. The DNA of the CDR3 is TGTGCCAGCTCACCACGGACAGGGATCTACGAGCAGTACTTC. This translates into CASSPRTGIYEQYF. Using reference TRBV18 and TRBJ2-7 for the parts outside the CDR3, the full variable domain is NAGVMQNPRHLVRRRGQEARLRCSPMKGHSHVYWYRQLPEEGLKFMVYLQKENIIDESGMPKERFSAEFPKEGPSILRIQQVVRGDSAAYFCASSPRTGIYEQYFGPGTRLTVT.

A word on this clone: Different DNA sequences within this sample yield the same CDR3. The V call is TRBV19, the J call TRBJ1-1; 7 nucleotides align to TRBD1. This CDR3 spans 14 amino acids. J lost 0 bases, V lost 8 bases, and 6 bases had no gene match. Germline V gene lookup returns CDR1 LNHDA and CDR2 SQIVND (reference sequence). CDR3 in DNA: TGTGCCAGTTCTCCGGGACAGTTGAACACTGAAGCTTTCTTT. This codes for CASSPGQLNTEAFF.